The sequence of this TCR beta chain was determined in a study of cytomegalovirus exposure and HLA in healthy donors. Study-wide results and caveats: CMV serostatus alone was available as immune exposure information.

A multiplex PCR was run with 60 Vbeta primers and 13 Jbeta primers. Repertoires were generated with immunoSEQ multiplex PCR, while TCRdb's copy carries only in-frame clones and drops some. The data show around 76,000 clones, with 70% seen just once and roughly 10% held by the top ten. Per germline, CDR1 LGHNA and CDR2 YSLEER. This CDR3 is 17 amino acids long. Trimming removed 4 bases at V and 0 bases at J, with 17 bases between. Details on this clone: Its antigen is currently unknown.

The sequencing sample was made of PBMCs. The TCR comes from a woman between 45 and 60 years old in good health and CMV-seropositive. This rearrangement joins TRBV4-3 to TRBJ2-3; maybe TRBD2 (6 bases). The CDR3 DNA reads TGCGCCAGCAGCCCCGGCGGGGTAGCGTCTAGCACAGATACGCAGTATTTT. Translating gives CASSPGGVASSTDTQYF.